Each of the 20 T cell receptor beta chains below was sequenced from the same sample in a study of shared clonotypes between healthy human individuals. Generated by immunoSEQ multiplex PCR, the TCRdb table keeps only in-frame clones and is missing some. The sample yields 2,500,000 or so clones, around 92% seen once. Sequences were obtained from naive CD4+ T cells from PBMCs. As to subset: CD45RA+ positively selected. These receptors all stem from a man aged 18 to 29 in good health. Some clones in this sample may be carry-over from other donors' samples.

This chain joins TRBV28 and TRBJ1-2; D is perhaps TRBD1 (6 bases). This CDR3 comprises 14 residues. With 7 bases removed from V and 4 bases from J, the gap between germline ends came to 16 bases. Germline V gives CDR1 MDHEN, CDR2 SYDVKM. The CDR3 sequence is CASTLGTNFYGYTF. The CDR3 nucleotides read TGTGCCAGCACCCTCGGGACAAATTTCTATGGCTACACCTTC.

V and J are TRBV5-1 and TRBJ2-2, with D uncertain. From germline, CDR1 is SGHRS and CDR2 YFSETQ. The CDR3 is 14 amino acids. With 5 bases removed from V and 2 bases from J, the gap between germline ends came to 10 bases. This CDR3 reads CASSSQTNTGELFF. As DNA, the CDR3 is TGCGCCAGCAGTAGCCAGACTAACACCGGGGAGCTGTTTTTT.

This clone has only a few counts. Different DNA sequences within this sample yield the same CDR3. In DNA form, the CDR3 reads TGTGCCAGCAGCTTAGGGGCTAACTATGGCTACACCTTC. Its translation: CASSLGANYGYTF. The rearrangement links TRBV7-8 to TRBJ1-2; D uncertain. Deletions cut 1 base from V and 0 bases from J, with 3 bases between. Germline-derived CDR1 and CDR2 are SGHVS and FQNEAQ. The CDR3 spans 13 residues. Based on the CDR3 plus reference TRBV7-8 and TRBJ1-2, the full variable domain is GAGVSQSPRYKVAKRGQDVALRCDPISGHVSLFWYQQALGQGPEFLTYFQNEAQLDKSGLPSDRFFAERPEGSVSTLKIQRTQQEDSAVYLCASSLGANYGYTFGSGTRLTVV.

The rearrangement links TRBV15 to TRBJ2-7, with D hard to call. The V gene's germline CDR1 is LNHNV and CDR2 YYDKDF (reference sequence). The germline V and J ends were trimmed by 0 bases and 4 bases, with 7 bases remaining between them. There are 13 residues in the CDR3. The CDR3 spells CATSRDGKYEQYF. The CDR3 coding sequence is TGTGCCACCAGCAGAGATGGGAAGTACGAGCAGTACTTC.

The chain links TRBV7-2 to TRBJ1-5; tentatively, D is TRBD1 (5 bases). The CDR3 covers 14 residues. Germline CDR1 and CDR2: SGHTA and FQGNSA. V was shortened by 5 bases and J by 7 bases, with 15 bases between the two germline ends. The CDR3 nucleotides are TGTGCCAGCAGCCCCCAGGGAGGTGGACAGCCCCAGCATTTT. Protein: CASSPQGGGQPQHF.

The J gene is TRBJ2-5, the V gene TRBV11-2; D might be TRBD2 (6 bases). This CDR3 contains 16 residues. Germline assignment: CDR1 SGHAT and CDR2 FQNNGV. V was pared by 5 bases and J by 7 bases, with 23 bases between. CDR3 DNA: TGTGCCAGCAGCCCGTACGGGACGGGGGATAGGGGGACCCAGTACTTC. This encodes CASSPYGTGDRGTQYF.

This clone was seen only once. This sequence joins TRBV30 and TRBJ1-5; no clear D. Deletions cut 4 bases from V and 2 bases from J, with 18 bases between. The CDR3 totals 16 residues. The germline V gene encodes CDR1 GTSNPN and CDR2 SVGIG (reference sequence). Here the CDR3 reads CAWTVGPNQGNQPQHF. The CDR3 bases are TGTGCCTGGACCGTTGGACCGAACCAGGGCAATCAGCCCCAGCATTTT.

In its sample, this clone was seen a few times. This chain uses TRBV30 with TRBJ1-5; 7 bases match TRBD1. The CDR3 runs 15 residues. With V trimmed by 3 bases and J by 0 bases, 5 bases remained unmatched. Germline lookup yields CDR1 GTSNPN and CDR2 SVGIG (reference sequence). The CDR3 region is CAWSPGTVSNQPQHF. The CDR3 nucleotides are TGTGCCTGGAGCCCCGGGACAGTTAGCAATCAGCCCCAGCATTTT.

The V and J genes are TRBV27 and TRBJ2-7; TRBD1 matches at 7 bases. Germline values: CDR1 MNHEY, CDR2 SMNVEV (reference sequence). The V segment lost 5 bases and the J segment 6 bases; nucleotides outside the gene matches: 7. The length of the CDR3 is 13 residues. In DNA, the CDR3 is TGTGCCAGCAGTCCCAACAGGGGTGGCGAGCAGTACTTC. Protein sequence: CASSPNRGGEQYF.

This sequence joins TRBV7-2 and TRBJ1-5; D perhaps matches TRBD1 (6 bases). Germline CDR1 is SGHTA and CDR2 is FQGNSA. The CDR3 has 14 residues. With 2 bases removed from V and 7 bases from J, the gap between germline ends came to 12 bases. CDR3 protein: CASSLMEGGQPQHF. The DNA for the CDR3 is TGTGCCAGCAGCTTAATGGAGGGGGGGCAGCCCCAGCATTTT.

This chain uses TRBV6-1 with TRBJ2-3; possibly TRBD2 for D (6 bases). Trimming took 8 bases from V and 3 from J, leaving 12 bases between them. The CDR3 is made up of 13 amino acids. The germline gives CDR1 MNHNS, CDR2 SASEGT. The DNA for the CDR3 is TGTGCCAGCGAAGGACTATTGACAGATACGCAGTATTTT. Protein product: CASEGLLTDTQYF.

The chain has TRBV5-1 and TRBJ2-1, with 11 bases identical to TRBD2. This CDR3 comprises 17 residues. Losses at the gene ends were 4 bases for V and 5 bases for J; bases not matched to a gene: 11. From germline, CDR1 is SGHRS and CDR2 YFSETQ. The CDR3 DNA follows: TGCGCCAGCAGCCTATTGACTAGCGGGGACAGTAACAATGAGCAGTTCTTC. Encoded protein: CASSLLTSGDSNNEQFF. The full variable domain, in which reference TRBV5-1 and TRBJ2-1 provide the parts outside the CDR3, is KAGVTQTPRYLIKTRGQQVTLSCSPISGHRSVSWYQQTPGQGLQFLFEYFSETQRNKGNFPGRFSGRQFSNSRSEMNVSTLELGDSALYLCASSLLTSGDSNNEQFFGPGTRLTVL.

The chain uses TRBV2 and TRBJ2-5; 8 nucleotides line up with TRBD1. V lost 4 bases, J lost 3 bases, and 7 bases stayed unmatched. CDR3 size: 15 residues. In germline, CDR1 is SNHLY, CDR2 FYNNEI. The CDR3 coding sequence is TGTGCCAGCAGTGTGCAGGGGGCGGTGGAAGAGACCCAGTACTTC. This sequence encodes CASSVQGAVEETQYF. Full variable domain (missing parts from reference TRBV2 and TRBJ2-5): EPEVTQTPSHQVTQMGQEVILRCVPISNHLYFYWYRQILGQKVEFLVSFYNNEISEKSEIFDDQFSVERPDGSNFTLKIRSTKLEDSAMYFCASSVQGAVEETQYFGPGTRLLVL.

The J gene is TRBJ2-5, the V gene TRBV5-1; 8 nucleotides align to TRBD2. The trim removed 0 bases at V and 3 bases at J, leaving 10 bases unmatched. CDR1 is SGHRS and CDR2 is YFSETQ in the germline V gene. This CDR3 spans 17 amino acids. CDR3 loop: CASSLGLTPGGEETQYF. The CDR3 coding sequence is TGCGCCAGCAGCTTGGGATTGACACCCGGGGGGGAAGAGACCCAGTACTTC.

This clone was seen only once. The chain carries TRBV9 and TRBJ2-1, with D hard to call. With 0 bases removed from V and 5 bases from J, the gap between germline ends came to 15 bases. In germline, CDR1 is SGDLS, CDR2 YYNGEE. The CDR3 has 16 amino acids. The CDR3 DNA reads TGTGCCAGCAGCGTAGCCCCTCTTGGCCTAGACAATGAGCAGTTCTTC. This encodes CASSVAPLGLDNEQFF.

Details on this clone: The identical CDR3 is also encoded by other nucleotide sequences in the sample. The chain recombines TRBV5-1 with TRBJ2-4; unclear D gene. Trimming removed 0 bases at V and 0 bases at J, with 4 bases between. This CDR3 is built from 14 residues. Germline V gives CDR1 SGHRS, CDR2 YFSETQ. The CDR3, as DNA: TGCGCCAGCAGCTTGGGTATAGCCAAAAACATTCAGTACTTC. Translation gives CASSLGIAKNIQYF. The whole variable domain, filled in from reference TRBV5-1 and TRBJ2-4, reads KAGVTQTPRYLIKTRGQQVTLSCSPISGHRSVSWYQQTPGQGLQFLFEYFSETQRNKGNFPGRFSGRQFSNSRSEMNVSTLELGDSALYLCASSLGIAKNIQYFGAGTRLSVL.

The CDR3 is CASSPGGSPLHF. CDR3 in DNA: TGTGCCAGCAGTCCCGGGGGGTCACCCCTCCACTTT. The chain carries TRBV28 and TRBJ1-6; tentatively, D is TRBD1 (5 bases). The V end lost 5 bases, the J end lost 10 bases, and 9 bases lay between the germline ends. Germline lookup yields CDR1 MDHEN and CDR2 SYDVKM. The CDR3 spans 12 residues.

Remarks on this clone: Other DNA sequences in the same sample also yield this CDR3. The V and J genes are TRBV14 and TRBJ1-1; possible D gene TRBD1, 6 bases. V was clipped by 2 bases and J by 4 bases, with 8 bases between them. CDR1 and CDR2 from the germline V gene are SGHDN and FVKESK. This CDR3 has 13 amino acids. Written as DNA, the CDR3 is TGTGCCAGCAGCCAACAGGGGCCCACTGAAGCTTTCTTT. Amino acid sequence: CASSQQGPTEAFF.

The genes are TRBV5-1 and TRBJ2-1, with TRBD2 matching 9 bases. The CDR3 has 15 residues. Germline CDR1 reads SGHRS; CDR2 reads YFSETQ. V shed 3 bases and J 2 bases; nucleotides not matched to a gene: 3. CDR3 sequence (DNA): TGCGCCAGCAGCTCAGGGACTAGCCCCTACAATGAGCAGTTCTTC. Translated: CASSSGTSPYNEQFF.

The chain links TRBV7-9 to TRBJ2-6; D possibly corresponds to TRBD1 (6 bases). This CDR3 contains 15 residues. The V gene lost 6 bases and the J gene lost 0 bases, with 9 bases spanning the gap. Germline CDR1 reads SEHNR; CDR2 reads FQNEAQ (reference sequence). The CDR3 DNA reads TGTGCCAGCAGATCGACAGGCTCTGGGGCCAACGTCCTGACTTTC. The encoded protein is CASRSTGSGANVLTF. Drawing the rest from reference TRBV7-9 and TRBJ2-6, the complete variable domain is DTGVSQNPRHKITKRGQNVTFRCDPISEHNRLYWYRQTLGQGPEFLTYFQNEAQLEKSRLLSDRFSAERPKGSFSTLEIQRTEQGDSAMYLCASRSTGSGANVLTFGAGSRLTVL.